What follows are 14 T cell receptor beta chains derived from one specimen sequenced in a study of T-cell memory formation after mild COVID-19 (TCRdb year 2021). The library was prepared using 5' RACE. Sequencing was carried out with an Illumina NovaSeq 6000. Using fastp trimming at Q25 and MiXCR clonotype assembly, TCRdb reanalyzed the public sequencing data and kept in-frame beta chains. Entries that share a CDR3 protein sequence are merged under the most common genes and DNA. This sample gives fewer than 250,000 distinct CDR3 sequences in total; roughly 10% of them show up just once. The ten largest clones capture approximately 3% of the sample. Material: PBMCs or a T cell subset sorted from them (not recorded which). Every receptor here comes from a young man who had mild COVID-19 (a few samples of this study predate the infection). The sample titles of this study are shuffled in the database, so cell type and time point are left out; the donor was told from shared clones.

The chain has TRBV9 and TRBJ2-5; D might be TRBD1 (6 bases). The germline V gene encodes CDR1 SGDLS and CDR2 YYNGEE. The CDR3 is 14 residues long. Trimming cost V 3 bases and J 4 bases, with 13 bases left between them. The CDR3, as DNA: TGTGCCAGCAGCGAGGCAGGGGTATTAGAGACCCAGTACTTC. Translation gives CASSEAGVLETQYF. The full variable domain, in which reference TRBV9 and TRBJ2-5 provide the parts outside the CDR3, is DSGVTQTPKHLITATGQRVTLRCSPRSGDLSVYWYQQSLDQGLQFLIQYYNGEERAKGNILERFSAQQFPDLHSELNLSSLELGDSALYFCASSEAGVLETQYFGPGTRLLVL.

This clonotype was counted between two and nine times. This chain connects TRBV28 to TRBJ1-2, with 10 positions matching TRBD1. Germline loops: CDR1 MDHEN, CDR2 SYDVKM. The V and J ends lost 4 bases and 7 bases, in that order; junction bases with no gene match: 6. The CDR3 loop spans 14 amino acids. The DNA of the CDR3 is TGTGCCAGCAGTTCTGGGACAGGGGTTGGTGGCTACACCTTC. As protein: CASSSGTGVGGYTF.

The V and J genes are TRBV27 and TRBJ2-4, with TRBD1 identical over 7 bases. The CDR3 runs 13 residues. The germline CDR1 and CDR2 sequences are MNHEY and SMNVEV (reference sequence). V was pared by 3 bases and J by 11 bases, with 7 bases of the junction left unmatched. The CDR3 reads CASSFSGTVLQYF. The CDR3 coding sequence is TGTGCCAGCAGTTTCTCCGGGACAGTTCTTCAGTACTTC.

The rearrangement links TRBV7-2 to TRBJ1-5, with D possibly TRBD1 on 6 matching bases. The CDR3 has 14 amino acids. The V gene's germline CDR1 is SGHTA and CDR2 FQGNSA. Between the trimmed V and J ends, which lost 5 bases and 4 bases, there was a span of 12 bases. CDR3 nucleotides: TGTGCCAGCAGCCTACAGGGACTGAATCAGCCCCAGCATTTT. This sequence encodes CASSLQGLNQPQHF.

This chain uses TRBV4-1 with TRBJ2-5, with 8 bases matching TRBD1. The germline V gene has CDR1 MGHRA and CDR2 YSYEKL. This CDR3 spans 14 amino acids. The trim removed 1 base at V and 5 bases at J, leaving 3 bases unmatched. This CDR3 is CASSQARGLETQYF. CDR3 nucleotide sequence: TGCGCCAGCAGCCAAGCCAGGGGGCTGGAGACCCAGTACTTC.

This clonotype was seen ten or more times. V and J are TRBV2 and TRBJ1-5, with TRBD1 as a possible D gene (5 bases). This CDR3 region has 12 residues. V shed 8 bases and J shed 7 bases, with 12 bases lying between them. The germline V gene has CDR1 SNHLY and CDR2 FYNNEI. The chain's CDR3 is CASSRVTQPQHF. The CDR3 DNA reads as TGTGCCAGCTCCAGGGTAACCCAGCCCCAGCATTTT. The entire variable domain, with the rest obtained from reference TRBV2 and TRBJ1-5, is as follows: EPEVTQTPSHQVTQMGQEVILRCVPISNHLYFYWYRQILGQKVEFLVSFYNNEISEKSEIFDDQFSVERPDGSNFTLKIRSTKLEDSAMYFCASSRVTQPQHFGDGTRLSIL.

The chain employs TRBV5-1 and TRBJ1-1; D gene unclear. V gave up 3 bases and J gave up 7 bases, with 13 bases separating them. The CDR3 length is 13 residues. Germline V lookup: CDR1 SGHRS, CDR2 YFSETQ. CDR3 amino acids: CASSSVGSGEAFF. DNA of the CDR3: TGCGCCAGCAGCTCTGTGGGGTCCGGTGAAGCTTTCTTT.

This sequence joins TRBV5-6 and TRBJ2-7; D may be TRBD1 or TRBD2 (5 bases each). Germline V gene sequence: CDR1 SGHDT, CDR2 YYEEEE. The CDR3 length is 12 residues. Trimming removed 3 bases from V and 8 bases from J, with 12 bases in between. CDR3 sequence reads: CASSSSGAKQYF. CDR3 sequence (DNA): TGTGCCAGCAGCTCGTCCGGGGCAAAGCAGTACTTC.

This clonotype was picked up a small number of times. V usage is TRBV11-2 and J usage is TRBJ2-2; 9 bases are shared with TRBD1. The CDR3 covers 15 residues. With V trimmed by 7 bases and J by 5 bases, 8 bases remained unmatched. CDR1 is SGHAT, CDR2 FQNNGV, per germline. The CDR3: CASTGTGRRTGELFF. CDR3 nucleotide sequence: TGTGCCAGCACCGGGACAGGGCGTAGGACCGGGGAGCTGTTTTTT. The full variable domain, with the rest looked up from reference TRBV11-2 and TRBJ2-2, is EAGVAQSPRYKIIEKRQSVAFWCNPISGHATLYWYQQILGQGPKLLIQFQNNGVVDDSQLPKDRFSAERLKGVDSTLKIQPAKLEDSAVYLCASTGTGRRTGELFFGEGSRLTVL.

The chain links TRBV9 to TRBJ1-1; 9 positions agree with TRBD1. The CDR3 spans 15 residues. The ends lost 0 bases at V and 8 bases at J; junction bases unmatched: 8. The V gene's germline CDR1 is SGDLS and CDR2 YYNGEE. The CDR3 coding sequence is TGTGCCAGCAGCGTAGACCCCGGGACAGGGAGAGAAGCTTTCTTT. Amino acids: CASSVDPGTGREAFF. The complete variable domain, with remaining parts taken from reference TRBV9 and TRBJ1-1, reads DSGVTQTPKHLITATGQRVTLRCSPRSGDLSVYWYQQSLDQGLQFLIQYYNGEERAKGNILERFSAQQFPDLHSELNLSSLELGDSALYFCASSVDPGTGREAFFGQGTRLTVV.

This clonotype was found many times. The CDR3 bases are TGCGCCAGCAGCCCCCGGGACCACAATGAGCAGTTCTTC. Amino acids: CASSPRDHNEQFF. This chain links TRBV5-1 with TRBJ2-1; D could derive from TRBD1 or TRBD2 (5 bases each). The CDR3 loop spans 13 amino acids. Trimming left V 4 bases short and J 5 bases short, with 10 bases between. Germline CDR1 reads SGHRS; CDR2 reads YFSETQ.

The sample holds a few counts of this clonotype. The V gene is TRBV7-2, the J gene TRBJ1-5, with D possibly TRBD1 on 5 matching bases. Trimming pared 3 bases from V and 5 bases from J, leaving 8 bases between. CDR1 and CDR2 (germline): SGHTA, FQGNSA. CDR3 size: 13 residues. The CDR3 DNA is TGTGCCAGCAGCTTCATGGGGGATCAGCCCCAGCATTTT. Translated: CASSFMGDQPQHF.

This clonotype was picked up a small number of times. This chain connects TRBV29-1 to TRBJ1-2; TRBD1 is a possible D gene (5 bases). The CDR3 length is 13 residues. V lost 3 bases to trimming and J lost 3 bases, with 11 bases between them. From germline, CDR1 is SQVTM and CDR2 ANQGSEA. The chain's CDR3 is CSVEGGLDYGYTF. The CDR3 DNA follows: TGCAGCGTTGAGGGGGGTCTGGACTATGGCTACACCTTC.

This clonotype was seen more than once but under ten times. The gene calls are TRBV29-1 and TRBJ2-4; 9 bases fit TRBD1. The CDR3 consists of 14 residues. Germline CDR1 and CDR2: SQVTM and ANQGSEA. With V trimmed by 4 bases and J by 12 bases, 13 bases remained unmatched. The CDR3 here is CSVVGAGTGTTQYF. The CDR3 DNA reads TGCAGCGTTGTGGGGGCCGGGACAGGGACTACTCAGTACTTC.